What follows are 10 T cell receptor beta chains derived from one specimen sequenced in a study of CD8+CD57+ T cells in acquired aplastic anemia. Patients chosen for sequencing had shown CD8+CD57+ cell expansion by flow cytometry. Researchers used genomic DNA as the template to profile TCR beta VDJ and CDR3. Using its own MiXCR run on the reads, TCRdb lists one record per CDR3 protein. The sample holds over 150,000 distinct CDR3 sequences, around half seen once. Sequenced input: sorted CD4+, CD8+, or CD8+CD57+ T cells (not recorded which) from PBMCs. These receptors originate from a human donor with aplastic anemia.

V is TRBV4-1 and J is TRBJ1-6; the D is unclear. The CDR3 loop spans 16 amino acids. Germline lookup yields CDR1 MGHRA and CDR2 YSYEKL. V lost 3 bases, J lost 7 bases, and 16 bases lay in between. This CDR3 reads CASSHLSTGGNSPLHF. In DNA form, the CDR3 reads TGCGCCAGCAGCCACTTAAGTACGGGAGGAAATTCACCCCTCCACTTT.

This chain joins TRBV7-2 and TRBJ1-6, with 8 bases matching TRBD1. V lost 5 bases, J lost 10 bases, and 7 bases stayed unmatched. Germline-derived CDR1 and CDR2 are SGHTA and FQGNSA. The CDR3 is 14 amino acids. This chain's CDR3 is CASSLGQGHSPLHF. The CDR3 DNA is TGTGCCAGCAGCCTCGGACAGGGACACTCACCCCTCCACTTT.

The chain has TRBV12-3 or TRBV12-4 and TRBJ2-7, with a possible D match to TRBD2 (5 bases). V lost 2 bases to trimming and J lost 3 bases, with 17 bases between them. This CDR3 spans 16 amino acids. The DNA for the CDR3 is TGTGCCAGCAGTTTACGTAGCGTATTTAGCTTCTACGAGCAGTACTTC. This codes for CASSLRSVFSFYEQYF.

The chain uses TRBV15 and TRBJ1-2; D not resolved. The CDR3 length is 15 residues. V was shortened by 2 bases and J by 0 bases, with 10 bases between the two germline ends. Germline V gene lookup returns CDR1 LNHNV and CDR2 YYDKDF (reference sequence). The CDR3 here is CATSRMELANYGYTF. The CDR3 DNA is TGTGCCACCAGCAGAATGGAGTTAGCTAACTATGGCTACACCTTC.

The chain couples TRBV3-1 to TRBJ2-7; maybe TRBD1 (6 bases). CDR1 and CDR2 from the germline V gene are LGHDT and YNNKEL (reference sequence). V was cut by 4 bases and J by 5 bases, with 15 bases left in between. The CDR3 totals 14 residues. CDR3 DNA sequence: TGTGCCAGCAGCCCAAGGGGGATTGAGAACGAGCAGTACTTC. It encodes CASSPRGIENEQYF.

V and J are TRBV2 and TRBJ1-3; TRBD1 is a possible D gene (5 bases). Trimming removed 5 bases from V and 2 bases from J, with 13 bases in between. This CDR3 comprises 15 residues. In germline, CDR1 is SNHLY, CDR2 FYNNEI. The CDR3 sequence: CASSIQGAPGNTIYF. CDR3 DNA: TGTGCCAGCAGTATTCAGGGAGCTCCTGGAAACACCATATATTTT.

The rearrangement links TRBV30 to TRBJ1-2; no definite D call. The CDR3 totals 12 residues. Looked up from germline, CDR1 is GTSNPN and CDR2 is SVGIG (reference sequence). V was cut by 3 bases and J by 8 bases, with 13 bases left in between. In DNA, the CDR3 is TGTGCCTGGAGGAGCGGGGAGGGAGGCTACACCTTC. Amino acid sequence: CAWRSGEGGYTF.

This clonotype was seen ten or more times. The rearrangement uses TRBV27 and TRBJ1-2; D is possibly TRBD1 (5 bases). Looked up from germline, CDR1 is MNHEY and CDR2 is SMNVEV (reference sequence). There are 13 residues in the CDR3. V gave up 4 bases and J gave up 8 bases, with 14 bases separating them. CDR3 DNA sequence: TGTGCCAGCAGTTCACCCGGGACGGTCGGCTACACCTTC. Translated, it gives CASSSPGTVGYTF.

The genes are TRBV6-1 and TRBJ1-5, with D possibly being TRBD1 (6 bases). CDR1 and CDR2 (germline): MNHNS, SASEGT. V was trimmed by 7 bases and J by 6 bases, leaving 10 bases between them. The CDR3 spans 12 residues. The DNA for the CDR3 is TGTGCCAGCAACACCAGGGGTCAGCCCCAGCATTTT. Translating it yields CASNTRGQPQHF.

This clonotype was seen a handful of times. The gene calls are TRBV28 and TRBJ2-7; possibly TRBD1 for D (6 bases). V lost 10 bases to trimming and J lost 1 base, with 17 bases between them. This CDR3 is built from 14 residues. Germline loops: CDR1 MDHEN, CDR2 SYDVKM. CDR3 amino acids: CAINDRTGSYEQYF. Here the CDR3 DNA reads TGTGCCATCAACGACAGGACGGGGTCCTACGAGCAGTACTTC. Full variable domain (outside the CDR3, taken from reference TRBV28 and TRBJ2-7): DVKVTQSSRYLVKRTGEKVFLECVQDMDHENMFWYRQDPGLGLRLIYFSYDVKMKEKGDIPEGYSVSREKKERFSLILESASTNQTSMYLCAINDRTGSYEQYFGPGTRLTVT.